This T cell receptor (beta chain) was identified during a study of breast tumors, draining lymph nodes, adjacent tissues. This clonotype appeared many times. Its antigen is unidentified. General observations from the study: Tumor repertoires ranked between lymph nodes and nontumor tissue in diversity, with V and J gene preferences.

V lost 3 bases and J lost 3, with 16 bases in between. The CDR3 has 15 amino acids. CDR1 and CDR2 from the germline V gene are DFQATT and SNEGSKA (reference sequence). One entry per CDR3 protein results from TCRdb running MiXCR on the multiplex PCR reads. The sample holds approximately 88,000 distinct CDR3 sequences, over 25% seen once. The lymph nodes were axillary draining lymph nodes from breast cancer patients. Sequencing was carried out using axillary lymph node tissue. The chain carries TRBV20-1 and TRBJ2-3; perhaps TRBD2 as D (6 bases). This receptor was obtained from a female donor with breast cancer. Some clones in this sample may be carry-over from other donors' samples. The CDR3 reads CSARSTAGRTDTQYF. For the CDR3, the DNA is TGCAGTGCTAGGTCCACAGCGGGCCGAACAGATACGCAGTATTTT.